The present entry profiles one TCR beta chain with its context. What it binds is not known. The PCR made use of 60 Vbeta and 13 Jbeta primers. The data were produced by immunoSEQ multiplex PCR, yet TCRdb's version contains in-frame clones alone and is incomplete. Of about 190,000 clones listed, roughly 74% are singletons. Healthy bone marrow donors supplied every sample. This sample stems from a study of cytomegalovirus exposure and HLA in healthy donors. Study-wide background: A previous analysis identified 90 million to 140 million unique TCR beta sequences derived from some 170 million T cells. Of around 400 genotyped donors, roughly 81% grouped in the Caucasian-associated ancestry cluster.

Broader study findings: Over 150 TCR beta chains were listed as cytomegalovirus-associated.

The clonotype originates from a woman in her thirties in good health and CMV-seropositive. The sequenced sample was PBMCs.

As DNA, the CDR3 is TGTGCCAGCAGCTTACAAGCGGGCGCGAGCACAGATACGCAGTATTTT. Protein: CASSLQAGASTDTQYF. This chain joins TRBV7-2 and TRBJ2-3; possible D gene TRBD2, 6 bases. The CDR3 covers 16 residues. The germline V and J ends were trimmed by 2 bases and 0 bases, with 12 bases remaining between them. Germline V gene data show CDR1 as SGHTA and CDR2 as FQGNSA.